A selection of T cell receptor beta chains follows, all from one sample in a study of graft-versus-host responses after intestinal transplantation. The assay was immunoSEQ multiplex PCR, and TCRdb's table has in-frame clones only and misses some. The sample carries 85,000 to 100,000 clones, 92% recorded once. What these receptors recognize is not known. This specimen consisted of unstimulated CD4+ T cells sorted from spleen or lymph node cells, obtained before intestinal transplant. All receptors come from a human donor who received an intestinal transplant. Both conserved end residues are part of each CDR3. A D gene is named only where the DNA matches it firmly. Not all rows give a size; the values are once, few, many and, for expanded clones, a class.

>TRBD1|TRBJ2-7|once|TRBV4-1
TGCGCCAGCAGCCAAGGACCGGGACAGGACTACGAGCAGTACTTC
CASSQGPGQDYEQYF
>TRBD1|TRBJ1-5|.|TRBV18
TGTGCCAGCTCAGGGAGACAGGGAGGTCAGCCCCAGCATTTT
CASSGRQGGQPQHF
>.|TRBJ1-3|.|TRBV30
TGTGCCTGGAGCCCGGGACAATCTGGAAACACCATATATTTT
CAWSPGQSGNTIYF
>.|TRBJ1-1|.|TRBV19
TGTGCCAGTAGGAGACGACAGGTGGGGGATTGGGACACTGAAGCTTTCTTT
CASRRRQVGDWDTEAFF
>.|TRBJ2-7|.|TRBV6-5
TGTGCCAGCAGTTACGGCGGGGTCTCCTACGAGCAGTACTTC
CASSYGGVSYEQYF
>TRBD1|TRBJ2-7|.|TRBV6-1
TGTGCCAGCAGTGGTACCGGGACAGGGTACGAGCAGTACTTC
CASSGTGTGYEQYF
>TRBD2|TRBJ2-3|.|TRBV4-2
TGTGCCAGCAGCCCCACTAGCGGGGTTTTGGATACGCAGTATTTT
CASSPTSGVLDTQYF
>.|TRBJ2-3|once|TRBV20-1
TGCAGTGCTTACAGGGATACGCAGTATTTT
CSAYRDTQYF
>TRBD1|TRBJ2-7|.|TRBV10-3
TGTGCCATCAGCTCGACAGGGTACGAGCAGTACTTC
CAISSTGYEQYF
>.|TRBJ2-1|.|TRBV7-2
TGTGCCAGCAGCTCCCAGGCCAGGGCTGAGCAGTTCTTC
CASSSQARAEQFF
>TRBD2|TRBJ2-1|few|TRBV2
TGTGCCAGCAGTAGCGGGAGACGAGGTGAGCAGTTCTTC
CASSSGRRGEQFF
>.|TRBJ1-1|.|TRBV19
TGTGCCAGTAGTATGGGGGGGAAAAGGGACACTGAAGCTTTCTTT
CASSMGGKRDTEAFF
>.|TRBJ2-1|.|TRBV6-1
TGTGCCACCTCGTGGACCTTGGTCGGAGGGAATGAGCAGTTCTTC
CATSWTLVGGNEQFF
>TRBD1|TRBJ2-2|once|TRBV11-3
TGTGCCAGCAGTTTCCAGGGGGCAACCGGGGAGCTGTTTTTT
CASSFQGATGELFF
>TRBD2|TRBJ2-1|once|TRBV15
TGTGCCACCAGCAGAGATGGTTTTATTAGCGGGAGCGGTAATGAGCAGTTCTTC
CATSRDGFISGSGNEQFF
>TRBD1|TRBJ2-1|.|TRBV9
TGTGCCAGCGCCCCGGGACAGGGGACCTACAATGAGCAGTTCTTC
CASAPGQGTYNEQFF
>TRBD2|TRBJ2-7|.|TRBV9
TGTGCCAGCAGCCCACTAGCGGGAGAGTCGGCCGAGCAGTACTTC
CASSPLAGESAEQYF
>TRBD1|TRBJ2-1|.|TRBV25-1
TGTGCCAGCAGTGAACTTCGGGACAGGGGGCAACATGAGCAGTTCTTC
CASSELRDRGQHEQFF
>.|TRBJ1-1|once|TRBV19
TGTGCCAGTAGTATCCAGTCCATGAACACTGAAGCTTTCTTT
CASSIQSMNTEAFF
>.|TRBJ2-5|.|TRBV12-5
TGTGCTAGTGGTTTGGTAGGGGGGGGAGAGACCCAGTACTTC
CASGLVGGGETQYF
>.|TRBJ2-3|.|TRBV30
TGTGCCTGGATTTCGGGGAACACCCGGGGGGATACGCAGTATTTT
CAWISGNTRGDTQYF
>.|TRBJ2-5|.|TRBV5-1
TGCGCCAGCAGCCGCGGACACGCGGCAGAGACCCAGTACTTC
CASSRGHAAETQYF
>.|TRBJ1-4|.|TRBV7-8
TGTGCCAGCAGCTCGAGGACAATGGGGAATGAAAAACTGTTTTTT
CASSSRTMGNEKLFF
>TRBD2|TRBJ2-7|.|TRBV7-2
TGTGCCAGCAGCCTTACACTAGCGGGGGGGCCTGGAGCCTACGAGCAGTACTTC
CASSLTLAGGPGAYEQYF
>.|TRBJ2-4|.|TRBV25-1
TGTGCCAGCAGTGAATCAGGGTCGGATAACATTCAGTACTTC
CASSESGSDNIQYF
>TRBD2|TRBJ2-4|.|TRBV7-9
TGTGCCAGCGGACGACTAGCGGGAGCCAAAAACATTCAGTACTTC
CASGRLAGAKNIQYF
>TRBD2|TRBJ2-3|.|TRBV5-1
TGCGCCAGCAGCTTGCGTGGGGTCGGGGCGGGAGATGCAGATACGCAGTATTTT
CASSLRGVGAGDADTQYF